The 29 T cell receptor beta chains below were found in one sample sequenced in a study of shared clonotypes between healthy human individuals. Assay used: immunoSEQ multiplex PCR; TCRdb lists only in-frame clones, some missing. In the table there are roughly 2,300,000 clones, just under 95% of which are singletons. The sample consisted of naive CD4+ T cells from PBMCs. This sample's subset: CD45RA+ positively selected. The receptor source for this set is a man younger than 35 in good health. Some clones in this sample may be carry-over from other donors' samples.

The rearrangement joins TRBV11-2 to TRBJ2-1, with TRBD2 matching 11 bases. This CDR3 contains 15 residues. Germline CDR1 SGHAT, CDR2 FQNNGV. Trimming took 5 bases from V and 8 from J; bases not matched to a gene: 8. The CDR3 nucleotides read TGTGCCAGCAGCCTCATAGCGGGAGGGAAAGATGAGCAGTTCTTC. It translates to CASSLIAGGKDEQFF. Variable domain in full (rest from reference TRBV11-2 and TRBJ2-1): EAGVAQSPRYKIIEKRQSVAFWCNPISGHATLYWYQQILGQGPKLLIQFQNNGVVDDSQLPKDRFSAERLKGVDSTLKIQPAKLEDSAVYLCASSLIAGGKDEQFFGPGTRLTVL.

A remark on this clone: Within the sample, other DNA sequences also encode this same CDR3. The chain couples TRBV27 to TRBJ2-5; D gene ambiguous. The germline CDR1 and CDR2 sequences are MNHEY and SMNVEV (reference sequence). Trimming took 5 bases from V and 5 from J, leaving 9 bases between them. The CDR3 loop spans 12 amino acids. In DNA, the CDR3 is TGTGCCAGCAGTCCGAGAGGCGAGACCCAGTACTTC. Amino acids: CASSPRGETQYF.

The rearrangement uses TRBV11-2 and TRBJ2-1; D perhaps matches TRBD2 (6 bases). V lost 5 bases, J lost 9 bases, and 26 bases lay in between. Germline CDR1 SGHAT, CDR2 FQNNGV. This CDR3 has 17 residues. In DNA, the CDR3 is TGTGCCAGCAGCCCGGGTGTCGGAGGGGTGAGGTCGAGTGAGCAGTTCTTC. It specifies CASSPGVGGVRSSEQFF.

This chain uses TRBV7-9 with TRBJ2-2, with D perhaps being TRBD1 or TRBD2 (5 bases each). Deletions cut 5 bases from V and 6 bases from J, with 10 bases between. Germline loops: CDR1 SEHNR, CDR2 FQNEAQ (reference sequence). This CDR3 is built from 13 residues. CDR3 sequence: CASSPQGAGELFF. The DNA of the CDR3 is TGTGCCAGCAGCCCCCAGGGAGCCGGGGAGCTGTTTTTT.

The gene calls are TRBV4-3 and TRBJ2-5, with D unclear. There are 14 residues in the CDR3. In germline, CDR1 is LGHNA, CDR2 YSLEER. Trimming removed 0 bases at V and 2 bases at J, with 7 bases between. The CDR3 DNA is TGCGCCAGCAGCCAAGAGGACCAACAAGAGACCCAGTACTTC. Translation gives CASSQEDQQETQYF.

The V gene is TRBV9, the J gene TRBJ2-3; 9 nucleotides match TRBD2. Per germline, CDR1 SGDLS and CDR2 YYNGEE. This CDR3 has 17 residues. Losses at the gene ends were 4 bases for V and 1 base for J; bases not matched to a gene: 10. CDR3 nucleotides: TGTGCCAGCAGCCCATTAGGCTTAGCGGGGGGCACAGATACGCAGTATTTT. This codes for CASSPLGLAGGTDTQYF. The variable domain in full, with the rest retrieved from reference TRBV9 and TRBJ2-3, is DSGVTQTPKHLITATGQRVTLRCSPRSGDLSVYWYQQSLDQGLQFLIQYYNGEERAKGNILERFSAQQFPDLHSELNLSSLELGDSALYFCASSPLGLAGGTDTQYFGPGTRLTVL.

V usage is TRBV10-3 and J usage is TRBJ2-1; TRBD1 is a possible D gene (6 bases). The V gene lost 6 bases and the J gene lost 9 bases, with 18 bases spanning the gap. The CDR3 runs to 14 residues. Germline V gene sequence: CDR1 ENHRY, CDR2 SYGVKD. CDR3 loop: CAISLQTGGGEQFF. CDR3 bases: TGTGCCATCAGCCTCCAGACAGGCGGCGGTGAGCAGTTCTTC.

The chain combines TRBV28 with TRBJ1-2; D is uncertain. The germline V and J ends were trimmed by 4 bases and 0 bases, with 15 bases remaining between them. This CDR3 region has 16 residues. Per the germline V gene, CDR1 is MDHEN and CDR2 is SYDVKM. The CDR3 sequence is CASSSMGVAANYGYTF. The CDR3 DNA sequence: TGTGCCAGCAGTTCGATGGGCGTTGCAGCTAACTATGGCTACACCTTC.

The table lists this clone with a few counts. Other nucleotide sequences from this sample produce the same CDR3. The V gene is TRBV5-1, the J gene TRBJ2-2; 8 positions agree with TRBD2. V dropped 4 bases and J dropped 0; count of bases not matched to a gene: 2. CDR3 size: 15 residues. Germline lookup yields CDR1 SGHRS and CDR2 YFSETQ. CDR3 amino acids: CASSGTSANTGELFF. The DNA for the CDR3 is TGCGCCAGCAGCGGGACTAGTGCGAACACCGGGGAGCTGTTTTTT.

The chain joins TRBV2 to TRBJ1-4; weak D call: TRBD1 (5 bases). The germline gives CDR1 SNHLY, CDR2 FYNNEI. This CDR3 has 13 residues. Trimming left V 0 bases short and J 13 bases short, with 12 bases between. The CDR3: CASSEAGTGGLFF. As DNA, the CDR3 is TGTGCCAGCAGTGAAGCTGGGACGGGAGGACTGTTTTTT.

The chain uses TRBV10-3 and TRBJ2-6; no definite D call. The CDR3 loop spans 18 amino acids. Per germline, CDR1 ENHRY and CDR2 SYGVKD. V was trimmed by 0 bases and J by 0 bases, leaving 12 bases between them. CDR3 in amino acids: CAISESKRHDSGANVLTF. The CDR3 nucleotides are TGTGCCATCAGTGAGTCGAAACGGCACGACTCTGGGGCCAACGTCCTGACTTTC.

The J gene is TRBJ1-1, the V gene TRBV10-3; D gene unclear. The CDR3 has 15 amino acids. The V and J ends lost 6 bases and 2 bases respectively, with 16 bases between them. Germline V CDR1 and CDR2: ENHRY, SYGVKD. In nucleotides, the CDR3 is TGTGCCATCAGCGATTCCAGAAGACCAAACACTGAAGCTTTCTTT. Protein: CAISDSRRPNTEAFF.

This chain joins TRBV30 and TRBJ1-4; D may be TRBD1 (5 bases). Germline values: CDR1 GTSNPN, CDR2 SVGIG (reference sequence). Trimming left V 8 bases short and J 4 bases short, with 23 bases between. The CDR3 loop spans 16 amino acids. CDR3 sequence: CAQRTKPSGGNEKLFF. CDR3 in DNA: TGTGCCCAGCGGACAAAACCCTCCGGGGGTAATGAAAAACTGTTTTTT.

The chain has TRBV4-1 and TRBJ2-1; TRBD2 is a possible D gene (6 bases). Germline CDR1 is MGHRA and CDR2 is YSYEKL. V was trimmed by 0 bases and J by 1 base, leaving 10 bases between them. The CDR3 runs 16 residues. CDR3 nucleotide sequence: TGCGCCAGCAGCCAAGATCAGGGAGGATCCTACAATGAGCAGTTCTTC. Its translation: CASSQDQGGSYNEQFF.

This chain joins TRBV27 and TRBJ1-2; D possibly corresponds to TRBD1 (5 bases). CDR3 length equals 14 residues. The germline V and J ends were trimmed by 5 bases and 1 base, with 11 bases remaining between them. In germline, CDR1 is MNHEY, CDR2 SMNVEV (reference sequence). The chain's CDR3 is CASSPLGVNYGYTF. The CDR3 DNA sequence: TGTGCCAGCAGTCCCCTGGGGGTTAACTATGGCTACACCTTC.

This chain connects TRBV6-5 to TRBJ1-1; weak D call: TRBD1 (6 bases). The CDR3 extends over 14 amino acids. Germline values: CDR1 MNHEY, CDR2 SVGAGI. V was cut by 2 bases and J by 5 bases, with 12 bases left in between. The CDR3 coding sequence is TGTGCCAGCAGTTACCGGGGGGCGAGTACTGAAGCTTTCTTT. This sequence encodes CASSYRGASTEAFF.

The J gene is TRBJ1-6, the V gene TRBV6-1; D ambiguous. Germline values: CDR1 MNHNS, CDR2 SASEGT. Trimming took 4 bases from V and 9 from J, leaving 16 bases between them. The CDR3 totals 15 residues. CDR3 nucleotides: TGTGCCAGCAGTGGAGATACGGCCGCGGGTTCACCCCTCCACTTT. Translation: CASSGDTAAGSPLHF.

The chain combines TRBV7-9 with TRBJ1-1; D is unclear. The V gene lost 3 bases and the J gene lost 4 bases, with 9 bases spanning the gap. There are 13 residues in the CDR3. Germline V gene sequence: CDR1 SEHNR, CDR2 FQNEAQ (reference sequence). CDR3 residues: CASSFTVSTEAFF. The CDR3 coding sequence is TGTGCCAGCAGCTTCACGGTCTCCACTGAAGCTTTCTTT.

The CDR3 spells CASSLRPKDTQYF. The DNA of the CDR3 is TGTGCCAGCAGCTTGAGACCCAAAGATACGCAGTATTTT. This rearrangement joins TRBV7-2 to TRBJ2-3; D ambiguous. The CDR3 extends over 13 amino acids. Trimming removed 3 bases at V and 5 bases at J, with 9 bases between. Germline V gene sequence: CDR1 SGHTA, CDR2 FQGNSA.

This clone was observed a single time. The chain recombines TRBV5-1 with TRBJ1-4; D unresolved. The germline CDR1 and CDR2 sequences are SGHRS and YFSETQ. The CDR3 runs 17 residues. V lost 4 bases to trimming and J lost 0 bases, with 16 bases between them. The CDR3 sequence: CASSPRGGPATNEKLFF. The CDR3 DNA reads TGCGCCAGCAGCCCCCGGGGAGGTCCTGCAACTAATGAAAAACTGTTTTTT.

The chain recombines TRBV18 with TRBJ2-1; D gene unclear. Germline V CDR1 and CDR2: KGHSH, LQKENI. The V and J ends lost 8 bases and 11 bases respectively, with 19 bases between them. CDR3 length: 13 residues. This CDR3 reads CASLPPGVLKQFF. The DNA for the CDR3 is TGTGCCAGCCTTCCCCCCGGCGTCCTTAAGCAGTTCTTC.

The rearrangement links TRBV11-2 to TRBJ2-7, with D tentatively TRBD2 (6 bases). V shed 5 bases and J shed 0 bases, with 17 bases lying between them. There are 16 residues in the CDR3. CDR1 and CDR2 from the germline V gene are SGHAT and FQNNGV. The CDR3 here is CASSPLGSGSSYEQYF. DNA for the CDR3: TGTGCCAGCAGCCCCCTCGGGAGCGGCAGCTCCTACGAGCAGTACTTC.

This clone occurred once. The chain has TRBV29-1 and TRBJ2-2; 9 nucleotides align to TRBD1. The trim removed 4 bases at V and 5 bases at J, leaving 8 bases unmatched. Germline-derived CDR1 and CDR2 are SQVTM and ANQGSEA. The CDR3 length is 15 residues. CDR3 DNA sequence: TGCAGCGTTGCCCCGGACAGGGGAGGGACCGGGGAGCTGTTTTTT. Residues: CSVAPDRGGTGELFF.

V gene TRBV30 combines with J gene TRBJ1-4; D is possibly TRBD1 (5 bases). The germline gives CDR1 GTSNPN, CDR2 SVGIG (reference sequence). The V and J ends lost 4 bases and 7 bases respectively, with 10 bases between them. This CDR3 is 12 amino acids long. CDR3 coding DNA: TGTGCCTGGAAGGGGTTAAGTGAAAAACTGTTTTTT. Its protein product is CAWKGLSEKLFF.

The chain recombines TRBV19 with TRBJ1-3; 8 bases are a match to TRBD1. The CDR3 has 16 residues. Germline values: CDR1 LNHDA, CDR2 SQIVND (reference sequence). The J segment lost 2 bases and the V segment lost 6 bases, leaving 9 bases of the junction unmatched. The CDR3 loop is CASRPGKTGAGNTIYF. The CDR3 DNA sequence: TGTGCCAGTAGGCCCGGGAAGACAGGGGCTGGAAACACCATATATTTT.

The V gene is TRBV5-4, the J gene TRBJ2-1; 11 bases match TRBD2. The ends lost 1 base at V and 8 bases at J; junction bases unmatched: 8. Per the germline V gene, CDR1 is SGHNT and CDR2 is YYREEE (reference sequence). This CDR3 has 16 amino acids. The CDR3 spells CASSLRTSGRRDEQFF. CDR3 DNA: TGTGCCAGCAGCTTGAGAACTAGCGGGAGACGGGATGAGCAGTTCTTC.

In this sample, this clone turned up a few times. The chain combines TRBV23-1 with TRBJ1-5; D is ambiguous. TRBV23-1 is annotated as an ORF whose role is uncertain. V shed 0 bases and J shed 7 bases, with 13 bases lying between them. The CDR3 runs to 15 residues. CDR3 region: CASSQSWAEAQPQHF. The CDR3 DNA sequence: TGCGCCAGCAGTCAATCGTGGGCAGAAGCACAGCCCCAGCATTTT.

This clone was recorded once. This chain links TRBV9 with TRBJ2-3; D unclear. The V gene lost 2 bases and the J gene lost 2 bases, with 12 bases spanning the gap. The germline V gene encodes CDR1 SGDLS and CDR2 YYNGEE. The length of the CDR3 is 15 residues. The CDR3 DNA reads TGTGCCAGCAGCGTTCTCCTCAGCGCCACAGATACGCAGTATTTT. Its protein product is CASSVLLSATDTQYF.

This clone was picked up one time. Other DNA variants within this sample encode the same CDR3. V usage is TRBV28 and J usage is TRBJ2-7, with D perhaps TRBD2 (5 bases). Trimming left V 2 bases short and J 1 base short, with 6 bases between. CDR3 size: 13 residues. The germline V gene encodes CDR1 MDHEN and CDR2 SYDVKM. CDR3 DNA sequence: TGTGCCAGCAGTTTAGGACTGTCCTACGAGCAGTACTTC. This gives the protein CASSLGLSYEQYF.